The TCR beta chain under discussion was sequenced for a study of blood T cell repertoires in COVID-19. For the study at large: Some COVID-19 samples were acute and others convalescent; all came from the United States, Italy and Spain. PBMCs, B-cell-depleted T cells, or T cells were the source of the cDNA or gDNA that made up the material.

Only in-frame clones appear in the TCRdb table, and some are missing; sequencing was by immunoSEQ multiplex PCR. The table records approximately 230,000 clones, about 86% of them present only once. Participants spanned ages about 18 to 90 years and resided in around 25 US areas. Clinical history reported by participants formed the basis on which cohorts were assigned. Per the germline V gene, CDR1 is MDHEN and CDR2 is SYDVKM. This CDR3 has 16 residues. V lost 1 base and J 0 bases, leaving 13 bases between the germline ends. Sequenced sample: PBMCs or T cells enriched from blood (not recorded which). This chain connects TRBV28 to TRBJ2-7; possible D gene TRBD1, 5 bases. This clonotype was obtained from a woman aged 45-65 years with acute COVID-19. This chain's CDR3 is CASSLYGRASSYEQYF. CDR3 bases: TGTGCCAGCAGTTTATATGGCAGGGCGAGCTCCTACGAGCAGTACTTC.